This T cell receptor (beta chain) comes out of a study of CD8 T cells in Susac syndrome. Whole-study findings and limits: CD8+ clonal expansion in Susac peaked in TEMRA cells and active patients.

The RNA input was roughly 0.45 to 1 ug, and it was reverse transcribed with random hexamers. Using its own MiXCR run on the immunoSEQ multiplex PCR reads, TCRdb lists one record per CDR3 protein. This sample carries around 150,000 distinct CDR3 sequences, around 95% of them seen once, and the ten largest clones take about 0.18%. In regard to this clonotype: Its antigen is not known.

The receptor's source is a human donor with Susac syndrome. The source material was CD8+ T cells from PBMCs.

The CDR3 DNA reads as TGTGCCAGCCGAGGTTGGGACGGTACGCAGTATTTT. This translates into CASRGWDGTQYF. The chain joins TRBV7-3 to TRBJ2-3; D is perhaps TRBD1 or TRBD2 (5 bases each). The CDR3 is 12 amino acids. Deletions cut 8 bases from V and 8 bases from J, with 14 bases between. Germline V gene lookup returns CDR1 SGHTA and CDR2 FQGTGA.